This passage covers 18 T cell receptor beta chains from one sample sequenced in a study of blood T cell repertoires in COVID-19. TCRdb keeps only in-frame clones here, not all; method: immunoSEQ multiplex PCR. The repertoire holds about 200,000 clones, with 86% as singletons. Sequenced: peripheral blood. Receptors originate from a woman between 45 and 60 years old with acute or convalescent COVID-19.

The chain recombines TRBV2 with TRBJ2-2; 11 bases fit TRBD2. V lost 6 bases to trimming and J lost 3 bases; unmatched junction nucleotides: 9. This CDR3 spans 17 amino acids. Germline CDR1 is SNHLY and CDR2 is FYNNEI. Written as DNA, the CDR3 is TGTGCCAGCAGCAGAAGGGGACTAGCGGTAGACACCGGGGAGCTGTTTTTT. Translated: CASSRRGLAVDTGELFF.

The chain uses TRBV5-4 and TRBJ1-5; D is possibly TRBD1 (6 bases). From germline, CDR1 is SGHNT and CDR2 YYREEE (reference sequence). The CDR3 has 14 amino acids. V lost 4 bases to trimming and J lost 6 bases, with 14 bases between them. For the CDR3, the DNA is TGTGCCAGCAGCATACAGGGCGGTGGTCAGCCCCAGCATTTT. Protein product: CASSIQGGGQPQHF.

As DNA, the CDR3 is TGTGCCACCGCCTGGGGGGGGTGGGGCACTGAAGCTTTCTTT. This translates into CATAWGGWGTEAFF. The chain is built from TRBV19 and TRBJ1-1; tentatively, D is TRBD1 (5 bases). Germline V CDR1 and CDR2: LNHDA, SQIVND (reference sequence). CDR3 length: 14 amino acids. V lost 10 bases to trimming and J lost 4 bases, with 19 bases between them.

This chain connects TRBV24-1 to TRBJ2-3; 7 bases map to TRBD1. The CDR3 has 16 amino acids. Germline loops: CDR1 KGHDR, CDR2 SFDVKD. V shed 4 bases and J 3 bases; nucleotides not matched to a gene: 9. The CDR3 bases are TGTGCCACCAGTGAGAGACAGGGTTGGGGGACAGATACGCAGTATTTT. The encoded protein is CATSERQGWGTDTQYF.

This chain joins TRBV4-3 and TRBJ1-5; possible D gene TRBD1, 5 bases. The CDR3 has 15 amino acids. CDR1 and CDR2 (germline): LGHNA, YSLEER. Deletions cut 1 base from V and 5 bases from J, with 12 bases between. The CDR3 is CASSQVYRGDQPQHF. The CDR3 DNA reads as TGCGCCAGCAGCCAAGTCTATCGGGGGGATCAGCCCCAGCATTTT.

The chain carries TRBV9 and TRBJ2-7; tentatively, D is TRBD2 (5 bases). Trimming removed 0 bases at V and 6 bases at J, with 10 bases between. The germline gives CDR1 SGDLS, CDR2 YYNGEE. The CDR3 is made up of 13 amino acids. CDR3: CASSVVARGEQYF. Written as DNA, the CDR3 is TGTGCCAGCAGCGTAGTGGCCCGGGGCGAGCAGTACTTC.

V usage is TRBV11-3 and J usage is TRBJ2-2; 9 bases line up with TRBD1. This CDR3 is 15 amino acids long. The J segment lost 6 bases and the V segment lost 4 bases, leaving 6 bases of the junction unmatched. The germline CDR1 and CDR2 sequences are SGHNT and YENEEA. CDR3 loop: CASSSARTGAGELFF. The DNA for the CDR3 is TGTGCCAGCAGCTCAGCGAGGACAGGGGCCGGGGAGCTGTTTTTT. Full variable domain (missing parts from reference TRBV11-3 and TRBJ2-2): EAGVVQSPRYKIIEKKQPVAFWCNPISGHNTLYWYLQNLGQGPELLIRYENEEAVDDSQLPKDRFSAERLKGVDSTLKIQPAELGDSAVYLCASSSARTGAGELFFGEGSRLTVL.

The rearrangement links TRBV3-1 (or the pseudogene TRBV3-2) to TRBJ2-3, with 14 positions matching TRBD2. The V segment lost 4 bases and the J segment 2 bases; nucleotides outside the gene matches: 17. The CDR3 runs 21 residues. Germline-derived CDR1 and CDR2 are LGHDT and YNNKEL (reference sequence). CDR3 bases: TGTGCCAGCAGCCCTCTAGACGGACTAGCGGGAGGTGCAGGCTCCACAGATACGCAGTATTTT. Its translation is CASSPLDGLAGGAGSTDTQYF.

The CDR3 DNA reads TGTGCCAGCAGTTCCTTGGACAGGGGAACAGATACGCAGTATTTT. It specifies CASSSLDRGTDTQYF. This chain connects TRBV6-5 to TRBJ2-3; TRBD1 aligns across 9 bases. The CDR3 spans 15 residues. Germline V gives CDR1 MNHEY, CDR2 SVGAGI. The J segment lost 3 bases and the V segment lost 4 bases, leaving 5 bases of the junction unmatched.

The V gene is TRBV5-1, the J gene TRBJ2-5, with 10 bases fitting TRBD2. V lost 0 bases and J lost 4; bases outside the gene matches: 3. The CDR3 has 15 amino acids. Germline CDR1 reads SGHRS; CDR2 reads YFSETQ. The CDR3 sequence is CASSLVAGGGETQYF. In DNA, the CDR3 is TGCGCCAGCAGCTTGGTAGCGGGGGGTGGAGAGACCCAGTACTTC.

This chain's CDR3 is CASSEYGVSGGGTEAFF. Written as DNA, the CDR3 is TGTGCCAGCAGTGAATACGGTGTGTCCGGCGGTGGCACTGAAGCTTTCTTT. This rearrangement joins TRBV2 to TRBJ1-1; D is undetermined. The germline gives CDR1 SNHLY, CDR2 FYNNEI. This CDR3 region has 17 residues. The ends were cut back, 2 bases at V and 4 bases at J, with 20 bases in the middle.

The gene calls are TRBV5-5 and TRBJ1-2; 12 nucleotides match TRBD1. Losses at the gene ends were 3 bases for V and 6 bases for J; bases not matched to a gene: 6. The V gene's germline CDR1 is SGHKS and CDR2 YYEKEE (reference sequence). This CDR3 spans 15 amino acids. The CDR3 DNA sequence: TGTGCCAGCAGCTATGGGACAGGGGGCATCCATGGCTACACCTTC. Encoded protein: CASSYGTGGIHGYTF.

The chain is built from TRBV11-3 and TRBJ2-2; TRBD2 aligns across 15 bases. V shed 1 base and J 5 bases; nucleotides not matched to a gene: 8. This CDR3 has 19 residues. Germline CDR1 SGHNT, CDR2 YENEEA. The CDR3 region has the DNA TGTGCCAGCAGCTTAGGCGCGGGACTAGCGGGAGGCAGGACCGGGGAGCTGTTTTTT. Its translation: CASSLGAGLAGGRTGELFF. The full variable domain, rest sourced from reference TRBV11-3 and TRBJ2-2, is EAGVVQSPRYKIIEKKQPVAFWCNPISGHNTLYWYLQNLGQGPELLIRYENEEAVDDSQLPKDRFSAERLKGVDSTLKIQPAELGDSAVYLCASSLGAGLAGGRTGELFFGEGSRLTVL.

The J gene is TRBJ1-1, the V gene TRBV11-2; TRBD1 aligns across 8 bases. V dropped 5 bases and J dropped 4; count of bases not matched to a gene: 18. CDR3 size: 18 residues. The V gene's germline CDR1 is SGHAT and CDR2 FQNNGV. CDR3 protein: CASSTPRFAGGIGTEAFF. The CDR3, as DNA: TGTGCCAGCAGCACCCCTCGGTTCGCAGGGGGCATTGGCACTGAAGCTTTCTTT.

The chain joins TRBV9 to TRBJ2-7; 12 nucleotides align to TRBD2. V trimming: 4 bases; J trimming: 7 bases; junction bases outside the gene matches: 12. The CDR3 is 16 amino acids. Per the germline V gene, CDR1 is SGDLS and CDR2 is YYNGEE. The CDR3 here is CASSPFRTSGASEQYF. The CDR3 DNA reads as TGTGCCAGCAGCCCTTTTCGGACTAGCGGGGCGAGTGAGCAGTACTTC.

This chain links TRBV5-1 with TRBJ2-7; TRBD2 matches at 10 bases. After removal of 5 bases from V and 2 bases from J, the junction contained 4 bases not matched to a gene. This CDR3 is 14 amino acids long. Looked up from germline, CDR1 is SGHRS and CDR2 is YFSETQ. The CDR3 loop reads CASRASGGTYEQYF. In DNA form, the CDR3 reads TGCGCCAGCAGGGCTAGCGGGGGAACCTACGAGCAGTACTTC.

The genes are TRBV10-3 and TRBJ1-1; TRBD1 agrees at 8 bases. CDR3 length: 13 amino acids. Germline loops: CDR1 ENHRY, CDR2 SYGVKD. With V trimmed by 6 bases and J by 5 bases, 5 bases remained unmatched. For the CDR3, the DNA is TGTGCCATCAGGACAACAGGGGGAACTGAAGCTTTCTTT. Translation: CAIRTTGGTEAFF.

V gene TRBV27 combines with J gene TRBJ1-2, with TRBD1 as a possible D gene (6 bases). Trimming pared 3 bases from V and 5 bases from J, leaving 13 bases between. The CDR3 is 14 amino acids. Germline V gene sequence: CDR1 MNHEY, CDR2 SMNVEV (reference sequence). DNA for the CDR3: TGTGCCAGCAGTTTTCTACAGGGACGGTATGGCTACACCTTC. Translated: CASSFLQGRYGYTF.